This T cell receptor (beta chain) stems from a study of T cell responses to AZD1222 COVID-19 vaccine. Germline lookup yields CDR1 SGHTA and CDR2 FQGNSA. V lost 5 bases and J lost 4; bases outside the gene matches: 5. The CDR3 is made up of 14 amino acids. Measured with immunoSEQ multiplex PCR; TCRdb has only the in-frame clones, and not every one. This sample has tens of thousands of clones, with roughly four fifths found just once. The specimen comprised peripheral blood, sampled 28 days after the second AZD1222 dose. This receptor was obtained from an adult who received the AZD1222 COVID-19 vaccine. The chain is built from TRBV7-2 and TRBJ2-3; 8 positions agree with TRBD1. CDR3 loop: CASSPGQVADTQYF. The CDR3, as DNA: TGTGCCAGCAGCCCGGGACAGGTGGCAGATACGCAGTATTTT.